This TCR beta chain stems from a study of CD8 T cells in ankylosing spondylitis. Regarding the study as a whole: Reports say disease-linked clones showed up significantly more in matched ankylosing spondylitis synovial fluid. One TCR beta motif, made up of about 8 highly homologous variants, appeared characteristic of ankylosing spondylitis blood. A CD8+ phenotype characterized the disease-linked clones, which were relatively rare in peripheral blood. Past studies reported some motif variants in reactive arthritis synovial fluid and blood.

The germline V gene encodes CDR1 SGDLS and CDR2 YYNGEE. The CDR3 is made up of 14 amino acids. The V and J ends lost 3 bases and 1 base, in that order; junction bases with no gene match: 3. About this clonotype: The antigen is not known.

Quantitative 5'-RACE was performed with molecular barcodes, and it yielded the TCR beta libraries. TCRdb redid the calling of the 5' RACE reads with MiXCR, one entry per CDR3 protein. The data hold 650,000 to 800,000 distinct CDR3 sequences, with around 19% observed a single time. This chain joins TRBV9 and TRBJ1-2; 7 bases fit TRBD1. Specimen: blood, either unsorted or a sorted T cell fraction (not recorded which). The TCR sequence derives from a male donor with ankylosing spondylitis. CDR3 residues: CASSGDRYNYGYTF. As DNA, the CDR3 is TGTGCCAGCAGCGGGGACAGATATAACTATGGCTACACCTTC.